This T cell receptor (beta chain) was obtained from a study of vaccination effects on CD4 cells after COVID-19. The study, taken as a whole, reports: Few convalescent patients were included, and no early post-infection timepoints were sampled.

Sequencing in the ViraFEST assay came after antigen-specific CD4+ T cells had been expanded with viral peptide pools, which were used to stimulate PBMC. Upon completion of approximately ten days in culture, CD4+ T cells were isolated. Infection with SARS-CoV-2 occurred in the person between March and December 2020, and PCR confirmed it. This clone was picked up a small number of times. Its antigen is undetermined. Germline V CDR1 and CDR2: SQVTM, ANQGSEA. V lost 5 bases, J lost 6 bases, and 17 bases lay in between. The CDR3 sequence is 14 residues long. Assay used: immunoSEQ multiplex PCR; TCRdb lists only in-frame clones, some missing. The sample has under 25,000 clones, approximately 81% seen once.

The source was CD4+ T cells from PBMCs cultured with SARS-CoV-2 spike peptides, collected before COVID-19 vaccination. The V call is TRBV29-1, the J call TRBJ2-1, with a tentative D call TRBD2 (5 bases). The TCR comes from a human donor who had a prior SARS-CoV-2 infection. The CDR3 DNA reads as TGCAGCGTTAGAGTAGACCAGGAGGCCAATGAGCAGTTCTTC. This encodes CSVRVDQEANEQFF.